The clone carrying this T cell receptor beta chain occurred a few times. Its antigen is currently unknown. A single record per CDR3 protein comes from TCRdb applying MiXCR to the reads. The sample has about 15,000 distinct CDR3 sequences, approximately 13% seen once. The data were obtained in a study of type 1 regulatory T cells. This CDR3 is built from 13 residues. Germline CDR1 is SEHNR and CDR2 is FQNEAQ (reference sequence). V lost 3 bases to trimming and J lost 4 bases, with 9 bases between them. The chain is built from TRBV7-9 and TRBJ1-2, with no clear D. Sequencing used cultured T cells, either the whole culture or a sorted T cell fraction (not recorded which). The receptor was derived from a human donor in good health. Here the CDR3 DNA reads TGTGCCAGCAGCTTCGAGGGCTCCTATGGCTACACCTTC. Protein sequence: CASSFEGSYGYTF. The whole variable domain, remainder taken from reference TRBV7-9 and TRBJ1-2, is DTGVSQNPRHKITKRGQNVTFRCDPISEHNRLYWYRQTLGQGPEFLTYFQNEAQLEKSRLLSDRFSAERPKGSFSTLEIQRTEQGDSAMYLCASSFEGSYGYTFGSGTRLTVV.